These 13 T cell receptor beta chains were sequenced from one sample in a study of blood T cell repertoires in COVID-19 (dated by TCRdb to about 2020). The receptor library was made with the immunoSEQ multiplex PCR assay. Entries here come from immuneACCESS through TCRdb and include only in-frame sequences with V and J called. Some clones fail to appear in such tables; in the studies checked, an unresolved V gene covers under half of the shortfall, and the cause of the remainder is unknown. A total of about 35,000 clones appear in this sample, 90% of them only once. The top ten clonotypes cover roughly a fifth of the sample. Sequencing was done on a sample of peripheral blood. The receptor source for this set is a man at least 80 years old with acute or convalescent COVID-19.

V gene TRBV7-9 combines with J gene TRBJ1-5; weak D call: TRBD1 (6 bases). V was shortened by 1 base and J by 4 bases, with 14 bases between the two germline ends. The V gene's germline CDR1 is SEHNR and CDR2 FQNEAQ (reference sequence). CDR3 length: 16 residues. DNA of the CDR3: TGTGCCAGCAGCTTAGGTACAACAGGGAAGAATCAGCCCCAGCATTTT. Its translation: CASSLGTTGKNQPQHF.

V and J are TRBV27 and TRBJ1-6; 9 bases align to TRBD1. The CDR3 loop spans 14 amino acids. Germline V gene lookup returns CDR1 MNHEY and CDR2 SMNVEV (reference sequence). V shed 5 bases and J 8 bases; nucleotides not matched to a gene: 4. CDR3 residues: CASSPGTGHSPLHF. In DNA form, the CDR3 reads TGTGCCAGCAGTCCCGGGACAGGGCATTCACCCCTCCACTTT.

The chain combines TRBV7-2 with TRBJ2-1, with 8 nucleotides matching TRBD1. Germline V gene data show CDR1 as SGHTA and CDR2 as FQGNSA. J gave up 4 bases and V 3 bases, and 2 bases lay outside the gene matches. The CDR3 is 14 residues long. Written as DNA, the CDR3 is TGTGCCAGCAGCTTGGGACAGGTTTACAATGAGCAGTTCTTC. Amino acid sequence: CASSLGQVYNEQFF. Using reference TRBV7-2 and TRBJ2-1 for the parts outside the CDR3, the full variable domain is GAGVSQSPSNKVTEKGKDVELRCDPISGHTALYWYRQSLGQGLEFLIYFQGNSAPDKSGLPSDRFSAERTGGSVSTLTIQRTQQEDSAVYLCASSLGQVYNEQFFGPGTRLTVL.

The V and J genes are TRBV7-8 and TRBJ2-2; 9 positions agree with TRBD1. This CDR3 is built from 16 residues. With V trimmed by 4 bases and J by 7 bases, 10 bases remained unmatched. Germline CDR1 and CDR2: SGHVS and FQNEAQ. CDR3 in amino acids: CASSSLTGGGGGELFF. CDR3 sequence (DNA): TGTGCCAGCAGCTCCTTGACAGGGGGGGGTGGCGGGGAGCTGTTTTTT.

This chain uses TRBV7-9 with TRBJ2-3, with D perhaps TRBD2 (6 bases). In germline, CDR1 is SEHNR, CDR2 FQNEAQ (reference sequence). The CDR3 contains 14 residues. V was pared by 5 bases and J by 2 bases, with 11 bases between. The CDR3 protein is CASSPGVATDTQYF. DNA for the CDR3: TGTGCCAGCAGCCCGGGGGTGGCCACAGATACGCAGTATTTT.

The chain is built from TRBV11-2 and TRBJ1-3; a weak D match, TRBD1 (6 bases). The CDR3 loop spans 16 amino acids. Trimming pared 6 bases from V and 0 bases from J, leaving 15 bases between. CDR1 is SGHAT, CDR2 FQNNGV, per germline. CDR3 amino acids: CASRQRGTFSGNTIYF. DNA of the CDR3: TGTGCCAGCAGGCAAAGGGGGACCTTCTCTGGAAACACCATATATTTT.

The CDR3 loop reads CASNQGQSNQPQHF. The CDR3 DNA reads as TGTGCCAGTAACCAGGGGCAGAGCAATCAGCCCCAGCATTTT. The chain recombines TRBV19 with TRBJ1-5; D perhaps matches TRBD1 (6 bases). In germline, CDR1 is LNHDA, CDR2 SQIVND (reference sequence). The CDR3 extends over 14 amino acids. V was pared by 7 bases and J by 1 base, with 11 bases between.

The V and J genes are TRBV20-1 and TRBJ2-5, with D possibly being TRBD2 (5 bases). The CDR3 extends over 11 amino acids. Germline V CDR1 and CDR2: DFQATT, SNEGSKA (reference sequence). Trimming removed 8 bases at V and 2 bases at J, with 9 bases between. CDR3: CSPDWQETQYF. In nucleotides, the CDR3 is TGCAGTCCGGACTGGCAAGAGACCCAGTACTTC.

The CDR3 spells CATSRESRAGELFF. Here the CDR3 DNA reads TGTGCCACCAGCAGAGAGTCCAGGGCCGGGGAGCTGTTTTTT. The rearrangement uses TRBV15 and TRBJ2-2; possible D gene TRBD1, 5 bases. Germline loops: CDR1 LNHNV, CDR2 YYDKDF (reference sequence). This CDR3 comprises 14 residues. Trimming shortened V by 0 bases and J by 6 bases, and 8 bases separated the two germline ends. Full variable domain (remainder filled in from reference TRBV15 and TRBJ2-2): DAMVIQNPRYQVTQFGKPVTLSCSQTLNHNVMYWYQQKSSQAPKLLFHYYDKDFNNEADTPDNFQSRRPNTSFCFLDIRSPGLGDTAMYLCATSRESRAGELFFGEGSRLTVL.

This clone was picked up a small number of times. This chain links TRBV2 with TRBJ1-2; 8 bases match TRBD1. CDR3 length equals 14 residues. Germline CDR1 reads SNHLY; CDR2 reads FYNNEI. Trimming took 6 bases from V and 5 from J; bases not matched to a gene: 8. The CDR3 region is CASSAGQGRYGYTF. CDR3 DNA: TGTGCCAGCAGCGCCGGACAGGGCAGGTATGGCTACACCTTC.

This chain links TRBV19 with TRBJ2-3; the D gene is possibly TRBD2 (5 bases). V was shortened by 8 bases and J by 2 bases, with 14 bases between the two germline ends. The germline V gene has CDR1 LNHDA and CDR2 SQIVND (reference sequence). The CDR3 is made up of 14 amino acids. Written as DNA, the CDR3 is TGTGCCAGTCAGGACTCTTACCACACAGATACGCAGTATTTT. As protein: CASQDSYHTDTQYF. Complete variable domain (other parts from reference TRBV19 and TRBJ2-3): DGGITQSPKYLFRKEGQNVTLSCEQNLNHDAMYWYRQDPGQGLRLIYYSQIVNDFQKGDIAEGYSVSREKKESFPLTVTSAQKNPTAFYLCASQDSYHTDTQYFGPGTRLTVL.

The V call is TRBV10-3, the J call TRBJ1-2, with 9 bases that match TRBD1. V shed 4 bases, J shed 6 bases, and the junction held 12 bases outside the gene matches. The CDR3 contains 16 residues. Germline CDR1 ENHRY, CDR2 SYGVKD. CDR3 DNA: TGTGCCATCAGTGGGGATCCGGGACAGGGAAATCATGGCTACACCTTC. This gives the protein CAISGDPGQGNHGYTF.

The genes are TRBV12-3 or TRBV12-4 and TRBJ2-5; D unresolved. V was pared by 4 bases and J by 1 base, with 7 bases between. This CDR3 comprises 13 residues. CDR3 DNA sequence: TGTGCCAGCAGTTCCGGTATCCAAGAGACCCAGTACTTC. Amino acids: CASSSGIQETQYF.